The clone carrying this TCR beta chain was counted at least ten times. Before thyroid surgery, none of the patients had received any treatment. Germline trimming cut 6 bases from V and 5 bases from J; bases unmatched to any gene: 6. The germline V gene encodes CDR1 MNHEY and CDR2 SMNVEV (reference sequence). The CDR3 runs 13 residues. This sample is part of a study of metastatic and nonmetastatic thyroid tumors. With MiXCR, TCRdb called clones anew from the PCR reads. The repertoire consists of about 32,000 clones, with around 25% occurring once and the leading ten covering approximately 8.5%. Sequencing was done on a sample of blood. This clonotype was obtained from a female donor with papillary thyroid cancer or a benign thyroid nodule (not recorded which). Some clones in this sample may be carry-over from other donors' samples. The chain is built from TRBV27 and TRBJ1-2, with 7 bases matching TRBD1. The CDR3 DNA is TGTGCCAGCAGCTCACAGGGGCCGTATGGCTACACCTTC. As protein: CASSSQGPYGYTF.